Shown below are 7 T cell receptor beta chains from a single sample sequenced in a study of shared clonotypes between healthy human individuals. Naive-designated CD8 cells lacked CD45RO, were positively enriched for CCR7, and omitted terminally differentiated effector memory CD45RA+ cells. Sequenced by immunoSEQ multiplex PCR; TCRdb stores in-frame clones only, minus some. The table lists fewer than 1 million clones, about 97% of them singletons. The sequenced material came from naive CD8+ T cells sorted from blood. The receptors here all came from a man aged 30 to 39 in good health.

The chain combines TRBV4-1 with TRBJ1-1; 7 bases are shared with TRBD1. After removal of 1 base from V and 2 bases from J, the junction contained 4 bases not matched to a gene. CDR1 MGHRA and CDR2 YSYEKL come from the germline V gene. The CDR3 is 15 amino acids. Here the CDR3 DNA reads TGCGCCAGCAGCCAAGGGACAGGAGATAACACTGAAGCTTTCTTT. Translating it yields CASSQGTGDNTEAFF.

The chain recombines TRBV6-7 with TRBJ2-7, with TRBD1 identical over 7 bases. TRBV6-7 has ORF status, its function being uncertain. V lost 4 bases, J lost 11 bases, and 5 bases stayed unmatched. The CDR3 sequence is 11 residues long. The CDR3 region has the DNA TGTGCCAGCAGTTGGACAGGCCGCAAGTACTTC. Translating it yields CASSWTGRKYF.

CDR3 DNA sequence: TGTGCCAGCAGCGAAGACTGGATCTCCTACGAGCAGTACTTC. Translated: CASSEDWISYEQYF. The chain links TRBV9 to TRBJ2-7; D remains unclear. The CDR3 is 14 amino acids. Per the germline V gene, CDR1 is SGDLS and CDR2 is YYNGEE. Trimming cost V 3 bases and J 0 bases, with 10 bases left between them.

The CDR3 region is CATSTWTEGSTDTQYF. CDR3 DNA: TGTGCCACCAGCACTTGGACGGAGGGTAGCACAGATACGCAGTATTTT. The chain uses TRBV15 and TRBJ2-3; D is perhaps TRBD2 (6 bases). Germline loops: CDR1 LNHNV, CDR2 YYDKDF (reference sequence). V shed 4 bases and J shed 0 bases, with 14 bases lying between them. This CDR3 region has 16 residues.

The chain is built from TRBV6-1 and TRBJ2-5, with D possibly matching TRBD1 (5 bases). The V end was cut by 8 bases, the J end by 2 bases, with 18 bases between. The CDR3 is 15 amino acids. From germline, CDR1 is MNHNS and CDR2 SASEGT. The chain's CDR3 is CASPLDIRQQETQYF. The CDR3 coding sequence is TGTGCCAGCCCGCTTGATATAAGACAGCAAGAGACCCAGTACTTC.

CDR3 amino acids: CASSSDANQPQHF. The CDR3 bases are TGTGCCAGCAGCTCAGACGCGAATCAGCCCCAGCATTTT. The V call is TRBV7-6, the J call TRBJ1-5, with unresolved D. The CDR3 spans 13 residues. Germline values: CDR1 SGHVS, CDR2 FNYEAQ. Deletions cut 4 bases from V and 4 bases from J, with 8 bases between.

This clone has a single count. The gene calls are TRBV11-2 and TRBJ1-2, with a tentative D call TRBD1 (5 bases). Trimming pared 3 bases from V and 4 bases from J, leaving 12 bases between. The CDR3 is 14 residues long. From germline, CDR1 is SGHAT and CDR2 FQNNGV. CDR3 amino acids: CASSLGPMGYGYTF. The CDR3, as DNA: TGTGCCAGCAGCTTGGGGCCGATGGGCTATGGCTACACCTTC. The whole variable domain, filled in from reference TRBV11-2 and TRBJ1-2, reads EAGVAQSPRYKIIEKRQSVAFWCNPISGHATLYWYQQILGQGPKLLIQFQNNGVVDDSQLPKDRFSAERLKGVDSTLKIQPAKLEDSAVYLCASSLGPMGYGYTFGSGTRLTVV.